The clone carrying this T cell receptor beta chain was counted ten times or more. Its antigen is unknown. Two oligonucleotides, mixed equimolar, formed the beta constant-region primer covering TRBC1 and TRBC2. Via MiXCR, TCRdb re-called the UMI-ligation and nested PCR reads, giving one row per CDR3 protein. The sample lists tens of thousands of distinct CDR3 sequences, roughly 11% occurring once. The record originates from a study of naive and memory T cell subsets. This CDR3 contains 13 residues. Germline loops: CDR1 SNHLY, CDR2 FYNNEI. The V gene lost 8 bases and the J gene lost 3 bases, with 14 bases spanning the gap. Study results and limitations: Over 85% of naive TCR sequences appeared only once, unlike memory subsets.

The genes are TRBV2 and TRBJ2-7; D possibly uses TRBD1 or TRBD2 (5 bases each). This TCR came from a human donor in good health. What was sequenced was central memory CD8+ T cells from blood. This chain's CDR3 is CASAGDPGYEQYF. The CDR3 DNA is TGTGCCAGCGCTGGGGACCCTGGCTACGAGCAGTACTTC.